This T cell receptor beta chain was observed in a study of early T cells in non-severe SARS-CoV-2 infection. Study-level background: With bulk RNA from unsorted whole blood as input, sequencing yielded unpaired chains. Whole-study findings and limits: In VDJdb matching, anti-spike CD8 responses were favored while private and CD4 specificities went missing.

Unique molecular identifiers tagged individual cDNA molecules. In TCRdb, the 5' RACE reads were re-called with MiXCR into one record per CDR3 protein. This sample yields around 81,000 distinct CDR3 sequences, of which 11% to 15% are seen a single time; 11% belongs to the top ten. This clonotype was counted a few times. Antigen specificity is unknown. CDR3 size: 16 residues. Germline CDR1 reads MGHRA; CDR2 reads YSYEKL. The V and J ends lost 0 bases and 4 bases respectively, with 15 bases between them. The sample was whole blood. The receptor was isolated from an adult who was a healthcare worker with PCR-confirmed SARS-CoV-2 infection or an uninfected control (not recorded which). V usage is TRBV4-1 and J usage is TRBJ1-2, with a weak D call TRBD1 (6 bases). The CDR3 protein is CASSQDFGGARYGYTF. The CDR3 nucleotides read TGCGCCAGCAGCCAAGATTTTGGGGGGGCCCGCTATGGCTACACCTTC.